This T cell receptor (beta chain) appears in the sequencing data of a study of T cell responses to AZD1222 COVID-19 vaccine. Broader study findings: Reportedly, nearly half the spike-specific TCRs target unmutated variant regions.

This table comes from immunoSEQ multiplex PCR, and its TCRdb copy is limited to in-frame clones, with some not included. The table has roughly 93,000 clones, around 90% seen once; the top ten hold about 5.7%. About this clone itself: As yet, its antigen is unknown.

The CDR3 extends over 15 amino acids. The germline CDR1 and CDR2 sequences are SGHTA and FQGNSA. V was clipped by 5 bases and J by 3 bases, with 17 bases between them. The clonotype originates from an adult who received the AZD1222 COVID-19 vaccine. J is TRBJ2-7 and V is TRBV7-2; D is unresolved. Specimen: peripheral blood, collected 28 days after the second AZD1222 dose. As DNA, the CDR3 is TGTGCCAGCAGCCAAATGACAACGACTGGCTACGAGCAGTACTTC. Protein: CASSQMTTTGYEQYF.